This T cell receptor beta chain appears in the sequencing data of a study of regulatory T cells in long-lasting Graves disease. The sample holds many counts of this clonotype. Its antigen is unidentified. Whole-study findings and limits: Among the persistent patients, about 3,000 public clonotypes were shared, more than the 950 to 1,000 shared among new patients.

iRepertoire HTBI primers and Arm-PCR of CDR3 regions built TCR beta libraries. In TCRdb, the multiplex PCR reads were re-called with MiXCR into one record per CDR3 protein. The data hold roughly 420,000 distinct CDR3 sequences, with 16% observed a single time. The CDR3 has 14 amino acids. Germline loops: CDR1 KGHSH, CDR2 LQKENI. V was cut by 8 bases and J by 2 bases, with 15 bases left in between. Time point specified: newly diagnosed GD, antithyroid drugs for less than 3 months. RNA extracted from PBMCs served as the sequencing template. In addition, the sample was reused for a study of T cells in Graves' hyperthyroidism and ophthalmopathy.

The chain combines TRBV18 with TRBJ1-1, with a tentative D call TRBD1 (5 bases). Sample: peripheral blood mononuclear cells (PBMCs), taken at new diagnosis, from a patient treated with antithyroid drugs. The origin of this receptor is a woman aged 30 to 39 with Graves disease. CDR3 bases: TGTGCCAGCACCTACGGGACGGAAAACACTGAAGCTTTCTTT. Residues: CASTYGTENTEAFF.